This T cell receptor beta chain emerged from a study of blood T cell repertoires in COVID-19 (TCRdb year 2020). Notes on the research overall: Samples from collaborators originated in the United States, Italy and Spain and spanned both the acute and convalescent phases of COVID-19. The prospective study material was composed of cDNA or gDNA derived from T cells, B-cell-depleted T cells, or PBMCs. The dataset comprised deeply sampled blood TCRbeta repertoires from subjects exposed to, actively infected with, or recovered from COVID-19. The repertoires were made available in a free public database intended to serve as a resource for research on the immune response to SARS-CoV-2. Samples came from the ongoing ImmuneRACE study (first 160 participants) plus 1,254 subjects from 6 global collaborators. Sample metadata almost always included a de-identified subject ID, COVID-19 status, age in years and sex. HLA class I and class II types, where available, came from metadata supplied by the sample provider rather than from assay-based typing. Findings and caveats that apply to the study as a whole: Clinical and demographic metadata were provided uncurated, with the amount varying by source and participant.

Participants in the prospective study were aged roughly 18 to 90 years, lived in about two dozen United States geographic areas, and enrolled through a virtual design. Cohort assignment in the prospective study relied on participant-reported clinical history from a screening survey and a study questionnaire. In the prospective study, whole blood, serum and a nasopharyngeal or oropharyngeal swab were collected from each participant by mobile phlebotomists. Additional blood draws and questionnaires over a roughly two-month period could optionally be provided by prospective study participants. Prospective study blood samples were shipped either frozen or at room temperature before DNA extraction. Relative to germline, V is 4 bases shorter and J is 6 bases shorter, with 16 bases between their ends. Inclusive of the bounding cysteine and phenylalanine, the CDR3 is 15 residues long. The sequence is cut down to CDR3 DNA, 45 bases in frame from base 1. CDR1 and CDR2 (SGHRS, YFSETQ) derive from the germline V gene.

TCRbeta CDR3 regions were amplified from genomic DNA by means of the immunoSEQ Assay, a bias-controlled multiplex PCR. The authors' analysis ran thus. Within the assay, amplification of reference gene primers was used to estimate how many nucleated cells each sample contained. Sequence reads were collapsed and filtered to measure the absolute abundance of every unique TCRbeta CDR3 rearrangement. For each sample, productive Simpson clonality was calculated as the square root of Simpson's diversity index over productive rearrangements. TCRdb took over this immuneACCESS table, retaining in-frame rearrangements with V and J assigned. Such tables are incomplete; in checked studies, under half of the missing clones stem from an unresolved V gene, and the remainder is unexplained. Clonal size and the V and J genes are those of that table, whereas D and trimming came from the DNA. This sample lists about 210,000 clones; approximately 90% were detected once. Around 10% of the sample is held by the ten biggest clonotypes.

Note on this clone: Its antigen remains undetermined. One base away there is no much larger clone; base qualities are not given.

Sample: PBMCs or T cells enriched from blood (not recorded which). This TCR came from a man aged 18 to 29 with acute COVID-19. The chain is made from TRBV5-1 and TRBJ2-2; a tentative D match to TRBD1 spans 6 bases. The CDR3 protein is CASSQDPWGPGELFF. The nucleotide sequence reads as follows: TGCGCCAGCAGCCAGGATCCCTGGGGGCCCGGGGAGCTGTTTTTT.